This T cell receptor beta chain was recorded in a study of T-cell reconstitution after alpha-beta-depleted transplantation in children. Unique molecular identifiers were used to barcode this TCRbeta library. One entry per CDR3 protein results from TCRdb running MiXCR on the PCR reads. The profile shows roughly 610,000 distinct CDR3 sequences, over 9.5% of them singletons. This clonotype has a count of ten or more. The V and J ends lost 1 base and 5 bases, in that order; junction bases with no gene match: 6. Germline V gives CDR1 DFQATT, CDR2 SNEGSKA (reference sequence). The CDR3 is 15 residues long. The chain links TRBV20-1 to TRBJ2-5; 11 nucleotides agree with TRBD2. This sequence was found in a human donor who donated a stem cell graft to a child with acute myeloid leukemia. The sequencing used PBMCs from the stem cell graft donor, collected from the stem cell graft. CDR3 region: CSARVSGRAGETQYF. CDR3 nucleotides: TGCAGTGCTAGAGTTAGCGGGAGGGCCGGGGAGACCCAGTACTTC.